This T cell receptor (beta chain) comes out of a study of human T cells and chemical hapten exposure. CDR1 is SGHAT, CDR2 FQNNGV, per germline. CDR3 length: 14 amino acids. V lost 6 bases and J lost 8, with 19 bases in between. The time point denotes: patch test 1, 2 weeks after DPC sensitization. The treatment: therapeutic diphenylcyclopropenone sensitization with weekly scalp DPC. TCRdb itself ran the RACE reads through MiXCR, one entry per CDR3 protein. This table holds tens of thousands of distinct CDR3 sequences, around a tenth found once. At least ten counts were recorded for this clonotype. The source material was whole blood, sampled in connection with sensitization to the hapten diphenylcyclopropenone (DPC). The chain combines TRBV11-2 with TRBJ1-2; TRBD1 is a possible D gene (5 bases). The origin of this receptor is a woman in her fifties or sixties with alopecia areata. Some clones in this sample may be carry-over from other donors' samples. This CDR3 reads CASSLARTTGGYTF. DNA of the CDR3: TGTGCCAGCAGTCTAGCTCGGACTACAGGCGGCTACACCTTC.